This T cell receptor beta chain was found in a study of cytomegalovirus exposure and HLA in healthy donors. Deletions cut 1 base from V and 3 bases from J, with 6 bases between. Germline loops: CDR1 GTSNPN, CDR2 SVGIG (reference sequence). CDR3 length: 12 amino acids. The PCR was carried out with 60 Vbeta primers and 13 Jbeta primers. The assay was immunoSEQ multiplex PCR, and TCRdb's table has in-frame clones only and misses some. Among about 170,000 clones listed, approximately 80% were seen once. The rearrangement uses TRBV30 and TRBJ1-2; D gene ambiguous. The specimen was PBMCs. The TCR sequence derives from a woman aged 18-35 years in good health and CMV-seronegative. The chain's CDR3 is CAWSERDYGYTF. The CDR3, as DNA: TGTGCCTGGAGTGAACGGGACTATGGCTACACCTTC.